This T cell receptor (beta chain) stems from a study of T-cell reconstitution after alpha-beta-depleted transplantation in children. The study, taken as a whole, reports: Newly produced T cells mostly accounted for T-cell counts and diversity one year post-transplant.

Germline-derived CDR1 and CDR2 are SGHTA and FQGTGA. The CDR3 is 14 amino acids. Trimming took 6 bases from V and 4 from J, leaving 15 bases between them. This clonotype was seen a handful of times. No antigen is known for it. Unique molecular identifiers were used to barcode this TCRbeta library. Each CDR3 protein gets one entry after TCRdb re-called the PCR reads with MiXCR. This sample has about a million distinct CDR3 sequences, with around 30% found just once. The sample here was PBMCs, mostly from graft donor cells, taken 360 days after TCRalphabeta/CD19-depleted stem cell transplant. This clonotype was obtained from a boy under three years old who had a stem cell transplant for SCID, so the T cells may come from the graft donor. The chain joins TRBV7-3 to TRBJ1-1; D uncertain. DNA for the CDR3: TGTGCCAGCAGTCAGGATCTACGGGGCACTGAAGCTTTCTTT. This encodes CASSQDLRGTEAFF.